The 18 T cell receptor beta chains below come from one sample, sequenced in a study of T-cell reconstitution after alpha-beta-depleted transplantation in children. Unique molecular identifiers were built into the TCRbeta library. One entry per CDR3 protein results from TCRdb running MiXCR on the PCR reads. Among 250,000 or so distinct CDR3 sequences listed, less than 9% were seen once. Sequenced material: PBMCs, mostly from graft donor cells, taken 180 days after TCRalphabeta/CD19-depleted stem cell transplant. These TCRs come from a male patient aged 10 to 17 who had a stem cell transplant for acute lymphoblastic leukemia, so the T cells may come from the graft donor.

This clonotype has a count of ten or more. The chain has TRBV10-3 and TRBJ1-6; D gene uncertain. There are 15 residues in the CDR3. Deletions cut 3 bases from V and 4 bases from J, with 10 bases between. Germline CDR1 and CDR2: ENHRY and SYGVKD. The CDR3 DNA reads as TGTGCCATCAGTGAAGGAGGGTTGTATAATTCACCCCTCCACTTT. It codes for CAISEGGLYNSPLHF.

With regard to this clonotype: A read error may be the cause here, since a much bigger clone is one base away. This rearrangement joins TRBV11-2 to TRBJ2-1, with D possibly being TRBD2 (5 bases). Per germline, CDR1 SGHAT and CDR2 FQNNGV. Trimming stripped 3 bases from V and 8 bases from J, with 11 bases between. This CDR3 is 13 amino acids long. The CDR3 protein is CASSFTGYDEQFF. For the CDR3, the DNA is TGTGCCAGCAGCTTTACGGGATACGATGAGCAGTTCTTC.

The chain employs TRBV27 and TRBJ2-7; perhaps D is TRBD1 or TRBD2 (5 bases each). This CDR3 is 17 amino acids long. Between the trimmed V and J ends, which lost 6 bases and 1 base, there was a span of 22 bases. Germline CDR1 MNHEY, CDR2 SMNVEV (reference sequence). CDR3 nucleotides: TGTGCCAGCAGCCTCAGGGTAGCGAACTTGGGTTCCTACGAGCAGTACTTC. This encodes CASSLRVANLGSYEQYF.

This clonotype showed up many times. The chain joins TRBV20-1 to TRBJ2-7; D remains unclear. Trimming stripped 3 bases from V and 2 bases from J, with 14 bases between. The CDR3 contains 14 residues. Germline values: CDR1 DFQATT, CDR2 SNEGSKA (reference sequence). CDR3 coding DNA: TGCAGTGCTAGTGCTAGTCCGGGCCCCTACGAGCAGTACTTC. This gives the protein CSASASPGPYEQYF.

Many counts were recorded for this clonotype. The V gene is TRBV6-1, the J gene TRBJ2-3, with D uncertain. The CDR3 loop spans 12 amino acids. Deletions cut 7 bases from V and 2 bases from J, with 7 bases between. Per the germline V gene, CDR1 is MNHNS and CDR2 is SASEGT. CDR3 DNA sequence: TGTGCCAGCACCGTTGTCACAGATACGCAGTATTTT. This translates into CASTVVTDTQYF.

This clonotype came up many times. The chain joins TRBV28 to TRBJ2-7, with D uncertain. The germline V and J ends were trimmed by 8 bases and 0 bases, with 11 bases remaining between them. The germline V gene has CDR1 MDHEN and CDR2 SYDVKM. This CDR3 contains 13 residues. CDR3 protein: CASRIGVSYEQYF. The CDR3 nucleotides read TGTGCCAGCCGTATAGGTGTCTCCTACGAGCAGTACTTC.

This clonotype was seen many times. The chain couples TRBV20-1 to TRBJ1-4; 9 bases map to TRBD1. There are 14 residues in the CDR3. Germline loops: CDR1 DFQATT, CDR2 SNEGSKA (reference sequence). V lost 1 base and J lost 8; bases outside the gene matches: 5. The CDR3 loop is CSARVQGAGEKLFF. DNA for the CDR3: TGCAGTGCTAGAGTACAGGGGGCAGGGGAAAAACTGTTTTTT.

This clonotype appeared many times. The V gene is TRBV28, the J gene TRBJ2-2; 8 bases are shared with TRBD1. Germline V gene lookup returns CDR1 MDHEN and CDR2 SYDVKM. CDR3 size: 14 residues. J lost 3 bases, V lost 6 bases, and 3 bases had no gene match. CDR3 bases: TGTGCCAGCAGATCGGGACAGGACACCGGGGAGCTGTTTTTT. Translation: CASRSGQDTGELFF. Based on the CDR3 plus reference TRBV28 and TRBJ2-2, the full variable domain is DVKVTQSSRYLVKRTGEKVFLECVQDMDHENMFWYRQDPGLGLRLIYFSYDVKMKEKGDIPEGYSVSREKKERFSLILESASTNQTSMYLCASRSGQDTGELFFGEGSRLTVL.

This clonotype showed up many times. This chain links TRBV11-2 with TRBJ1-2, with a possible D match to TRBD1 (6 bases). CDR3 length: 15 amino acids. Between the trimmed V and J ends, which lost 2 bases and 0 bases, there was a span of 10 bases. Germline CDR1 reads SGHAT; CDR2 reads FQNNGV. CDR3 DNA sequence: TGTGCCAGCAGCTTATACGGGACACCTAACTATGGCTACACCTTC. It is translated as CASSLYGTPNYGYTF.

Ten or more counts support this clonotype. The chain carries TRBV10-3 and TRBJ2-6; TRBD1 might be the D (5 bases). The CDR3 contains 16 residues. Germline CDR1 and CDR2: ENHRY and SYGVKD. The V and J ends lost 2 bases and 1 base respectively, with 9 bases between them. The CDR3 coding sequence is TGTGCCATCAGTGAGGGACAAATATCTGGGGCCAACGTCCTGACTTTC. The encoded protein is CAISEGQISGANVLTF.

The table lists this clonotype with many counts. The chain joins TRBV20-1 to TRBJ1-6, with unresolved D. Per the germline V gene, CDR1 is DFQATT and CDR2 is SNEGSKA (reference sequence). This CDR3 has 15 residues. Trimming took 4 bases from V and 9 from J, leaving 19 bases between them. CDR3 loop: CSANHDNSVGSPLHF. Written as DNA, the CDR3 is TGCAGTGCTAATCACGACAACTCCGTTGGTTCACCCCTCCACTTT.

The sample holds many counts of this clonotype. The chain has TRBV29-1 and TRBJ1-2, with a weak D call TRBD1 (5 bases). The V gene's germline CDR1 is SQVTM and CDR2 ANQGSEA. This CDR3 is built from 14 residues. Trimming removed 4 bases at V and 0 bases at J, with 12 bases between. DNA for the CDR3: TGCAGCGTTGTTGGGGGGGAAACTAACTATGGCTACACCTTC. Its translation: CSVVGGETNYGYTF.

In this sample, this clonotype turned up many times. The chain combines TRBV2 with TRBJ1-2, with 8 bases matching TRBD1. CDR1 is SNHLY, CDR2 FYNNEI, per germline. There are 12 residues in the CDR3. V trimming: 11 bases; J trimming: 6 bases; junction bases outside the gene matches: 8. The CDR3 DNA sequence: TGTGCCTGCTCTGCAGGGGGCGATGGCTACACCTTC. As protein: CACSAGGDGYTF.

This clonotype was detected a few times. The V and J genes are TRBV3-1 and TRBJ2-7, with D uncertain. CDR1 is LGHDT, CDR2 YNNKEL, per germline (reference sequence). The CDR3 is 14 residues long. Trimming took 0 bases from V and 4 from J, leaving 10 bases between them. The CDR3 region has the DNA TGTGCCAGCAGCCAAGATACCACAGCGTACGAGCAGTACTTC. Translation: CASSQDTTAYEQYF.

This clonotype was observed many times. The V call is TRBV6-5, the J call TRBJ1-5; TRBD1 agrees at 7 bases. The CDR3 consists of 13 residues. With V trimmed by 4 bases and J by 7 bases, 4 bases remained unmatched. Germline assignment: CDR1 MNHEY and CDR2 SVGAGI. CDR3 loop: CASSSVGGQPQHF. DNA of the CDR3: TGTGCCAGCAGTTCTGTAGGGGGCCAGCCCCAGCATTTT.

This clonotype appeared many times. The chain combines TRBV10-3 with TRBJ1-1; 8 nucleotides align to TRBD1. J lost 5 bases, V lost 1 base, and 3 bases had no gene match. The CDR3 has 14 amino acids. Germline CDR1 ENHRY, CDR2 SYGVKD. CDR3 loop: CAISELRTGTEAFF. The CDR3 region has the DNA TGTGCCATCAGTGAGTTACGGACAGGGACTGAAGCTTTCTTT.

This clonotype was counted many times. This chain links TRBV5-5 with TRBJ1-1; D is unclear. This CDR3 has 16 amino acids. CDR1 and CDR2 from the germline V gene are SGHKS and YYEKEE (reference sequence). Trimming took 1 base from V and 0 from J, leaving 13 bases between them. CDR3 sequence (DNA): TGTGCCAGCAGCTTGTACGGCCCTATCGTGAACACTGAAGCTTTCTTT. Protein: CASSLYGPIVNTEAFF.

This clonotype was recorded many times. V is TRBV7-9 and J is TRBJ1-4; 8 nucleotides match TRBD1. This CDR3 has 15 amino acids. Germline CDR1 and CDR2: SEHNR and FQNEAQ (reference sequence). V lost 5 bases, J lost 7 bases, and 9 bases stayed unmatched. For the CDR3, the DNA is TGTGCCAGCAGCCCGGACAGGGATAATCCTGAAAAACTGTTTTTT. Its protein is CASSPDRDNPEKLFF.